This passage covers 15 T cell receptor beta chains from one sample sequenced in a study of blood T cell repertoires in COVID-19. Sequenced by immunoSEQ multiplex PCR; TCRdb stores in-frame clones only, minus some. The repertoire includes more than 95,000 clones, approximately 82% of them detected once, and 3.8% sits in the top ten. Sequencing used peripheral blood. These receptor sequences come from a woman between 50 and 59 years old with acute or convalescent COVID-19.

The CDR3 loop reads CATSPGGETQYF. The CDR3 region has the DNA TGTGCCACCTCCCCCGGGGGGGAGACCCAGTACTTC. V usage is TRBV24-1 and J usage is TRBJ2-5, with 7 bases matching TRBD2. The CDR3 loop spans 12 amino acids. The V gene's germline CDR1 is KGHDR and CDR2 SFDVKD. The V gene end was trimmed by 9 bases and the J gene end by 5 bases; junction bases not matched to a gene: 5.

This clone was picked up a small number of times. This chain links TRBV30 with TRBJ1-6; TRBD1 aligns across 9 bases. Trimming at V came to 3 bases and at J to 10 bases, leaving 7 bases not matched to a gene. Germline V CDR1 and CDR2: GTSNPN, SVGIG (reference sequence). The CDR3 consists of 14 residues. The CDR3 protein is CAWRETGGWSPLHF. The CDR3 DNA follows: TGTGCCTGGAGGGAAACAGGGGGCTGGTCACCCCTCCACTTT.

This clone showed up just a few times. The J gene is TRBJ2-7, the V gene TRBV7-2; D may be TRBD2 (6 bases). The CDR3 consists of 14 residues. With 1 base removed from V and 7 bases from J, the gap between germline ends came to 14 bases. CDR1 SGHTA and CDR2 FQGNSA come from the germline V gene. This CDR3 is CASSLERSGGEQYF. In DNA, the CDR3 is TGTGCCAGCAGCTTAGAACGGTCAGGAGGGGAGCAGTACTTC.

This clone showed up just a few times. The chain joins TRBV5-1 to TRBJ1-5, with TRBD1 matching over 8 bases. With 5 bases clipped from V and 6 bases from J, the junction kept 7 bases outside the gene matches. Germline CDR1 and CDR2: SGHRS and YFSETQ. There are 14 residues in the CDR3. The CDR3 nucleotides read TGCGCCAGCAGGGAGGACAGGGAAAGTCAGCCCCAGCATTTT. Its protein product is CASREDRESQPQHF.

This clone was recorded once. This sequence joins TRBV30 and TRBJ1-5; 12 nucleotides match TRBD1. There are 17 residues in the CDR3. V shed 3 bases and J 2 bases; nucleotides not matched to a gene: 8. Germline V lookup: CDR1 GTSNPN, CDR2 SVGIG (reference sequence). DNA for the CDR3: TGTGCCTGGAGCGAAGGGACAGGGGGCTTAGGCAATCAGCCCCAGCATTTT. The encoded protein is CAWSEGTGGLGNQPQHF.

V and J are TRBV3-1 (or the pseudogene TRBV3-2) and TRBJ2-7, with D maybe TRBD1 (5 bases). The CDR3 extends over 14 amino acids. Trimming shortened V by 4 bases and J by 7 bases, and 17 bases separated the two germline ends. Germline CDR1 and CDR2: LGHDT and YNNKEL (reference sequence). The CDR3 protein is CASSPVGQLGEQYF. The CDR3, as DNA: TGTGCCAGCAGCCCGGTGGGGCAACTCGGGGAGCAGTACTTC.

The chain combines TRBV7-3 with TRBJ2-1; 9 nucleotides match TRBD2. Germline V lookup: CDR1 SGHTA, CDR2 FQGTGA. CDR3 length equals 14 residues. V lost 5 bases and J lost 6; bases outside the gene matches: 5. CDR3 DNA sequence: TGTGCCAGCAGCACCGGACTAGCGCCCAATGAGCAGTTCTTC. Translated: CASSTGLAPNEQFF.

The chain links TRBV10-2 to TRBJ2-7, with a possible D match to TRBD1 (5 bases). The CDR3 sequence is 12 residues long. Germline V gives CDR1 WSHSY, CDR2 SAAADI. V shed 1 base and J shed 5 bases, with 6 bases lying between them. The CDR3 here is CASSELGHEQYF. As DNA, the CDR3 is TGCGCCAGCAGTGAGTTGGGGCACGAGCAGTACTTC.

The rearrangement joins TRBV12-5 to TRBJ2-3; no reliable D call. The CDR3 is 12 amino acids. The germline V gene encodes CDR1 LGHNT and CDR2 FRNRAP. Trimming removed 2 bases at V and 2 bases at J, with 2 bases between. The CDR3, as DNA: TGTGCTAGTGGTTTGCTCACAGATACGCAGTATTTT. As protein: CASGLLTDTQYF.

The chain combines TRBV7-9 with TRBJ2-3; 8 nucleotides match TRBD2. The CDR3 spans 16 residues. J gave up 1 base and V 1 base, and 4 bases lay outside the gene matches. Per germline, CDR1 SEHNR and CDR2 FQNEAQ (reference sequence). CDR3 sequence reads: CASSLGAGARTDTQYF. The CDR3 DNA sequence: TGTGCCAGCAGCTTAGGAGCGGGAGCCCGCACAGATACGCAGTATTTT.

The chain combines TRBV5-1 with TRBJ2-5; 7 bases line up with TRBD1. Germline V gives CDR1 SGHRS, CDR2 YFSETQ. This CDR3 spans 15 amino acids. Trimming at V came to 5 bases and at J to 7 bases, leaving 14 bases not matched to a gene. The CDR3 nucleotides read TGCGCCAGCAGAGGCCCCGGGACAGCCACCCCGACCCAGTACTTC. Protein sequence: CASRGPGTATPTQYF.

CDR3 bases: TGTGCCAGTAGTCTACTCGGGACAGGGAGCAATCAGCCCCAGCATTTT. Translation: CASSLLGTGSNQPQHF. The chain combines TRBV19 with TRBJ1-5, with 9 bases that match TRBD1. Losses at the gene ends were 5 bases for V and 1 base for J; bases not matched to a gene: 6. The CDR3 is 16 amino acids. In germline, CDR1 is LNHDA, CDR2 SQIVND (reference sequence).

The chain links TRBV19 to TRBJ2-1; the D gene is possibly TRBD1 (7 bases). Per the germline V gene, CDR1 is LNHDA and CDR2 is SQIVND (reference sequence). This CDR3 has 17 residues. Deletions cut 5 bases from V and 4 bases from J, with 21 bases between. CDR3 region: CASSLMGGQGGYNEQFF. The CDR3 region has the DNA TGTGCCAGTAGTCTCATGGGTGGGCAGGGGGGATACAATGAGCAGTTCTTC.

The chain combines TRBV7-2 with TRBJ1-2; 7 bases fit TRBD1. V was clipped by 5 bases and J by 8 bases; unmatched bases: 8. Germline CDR1 SGHTA, CDR2 FQGNSA. The CDR3 is made up of 13 amino acids. Here the CDR3 DNA reads TGTGCCAGCAGCCCGGACAGGCGCTCGGGCTACACCTTC. It encodes CASSPDRRSGYTF.

The chain is built from TRBV2 and TRBJ2-5; 7 nucleotides agree with TRBD1. This CDR3 contains 13 residues. Germline values: CDR1 SNHLY, CDR2 FYNNEI. J gave up 2 bases and V 8 bases, and 5 bases lay outside the gene matches. The CDR3 is CASSGTDQETQYF. The CDR3 nucleotides read TGTGCCAGCTCCGGGACAGATCAAGAGACCCAGTACTTC.